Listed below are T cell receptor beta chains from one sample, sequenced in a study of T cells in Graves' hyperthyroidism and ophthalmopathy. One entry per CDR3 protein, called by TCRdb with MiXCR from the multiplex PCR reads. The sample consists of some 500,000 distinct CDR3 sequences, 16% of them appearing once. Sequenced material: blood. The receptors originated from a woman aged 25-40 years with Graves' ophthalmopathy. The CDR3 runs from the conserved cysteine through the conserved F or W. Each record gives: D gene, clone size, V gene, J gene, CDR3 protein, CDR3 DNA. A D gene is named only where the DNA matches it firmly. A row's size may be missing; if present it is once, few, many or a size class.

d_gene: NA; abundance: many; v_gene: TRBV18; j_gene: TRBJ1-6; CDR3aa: CASSPLPAGNSPLHF; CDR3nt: TGTGCCAGCTCACCTCTTCCCGCGGGGAATTCACCCCTCCACTTT
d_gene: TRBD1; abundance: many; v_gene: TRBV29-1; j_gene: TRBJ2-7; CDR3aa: CSVGNRGGSYEQYF; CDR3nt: TGCAGCGTAGGGAACAGGGGTGGGTCCTACGAGCAGTACTTC
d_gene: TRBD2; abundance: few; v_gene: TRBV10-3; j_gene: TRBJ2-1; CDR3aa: CAISVGLAGANEQFF; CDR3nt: TGTGCCATCAGTGTTGGGCTAGCGGGAGCCAATGAGCAGTTCTTC
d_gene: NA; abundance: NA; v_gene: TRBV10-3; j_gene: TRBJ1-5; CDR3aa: CAISELAGTNQPQHF; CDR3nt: TGTGCCATCAGTGAACTGGCAGGGACCAATCAGCCCCAGCATTTT
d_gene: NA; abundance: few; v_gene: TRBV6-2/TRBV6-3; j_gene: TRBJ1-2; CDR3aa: CASSYWGRYYGYTF; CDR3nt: TGTGCCAGCAGTTACTGGGGGCGCTACTATGGCTACACCTTC
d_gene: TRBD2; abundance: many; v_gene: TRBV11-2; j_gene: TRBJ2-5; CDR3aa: CASSLGTSAQETQYF; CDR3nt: TGTGCCAGCAGCTTGGGTACTAGCGCACAAGAGACCCAGTACTTC
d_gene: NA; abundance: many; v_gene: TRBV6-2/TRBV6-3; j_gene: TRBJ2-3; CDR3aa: CASSLLATSTDTQYF; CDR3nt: TGTGCCAGCAGCTTACTAGCTACTAGCACAGATACGCAGTATTTT
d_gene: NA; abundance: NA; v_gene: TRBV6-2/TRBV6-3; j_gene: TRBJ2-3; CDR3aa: CASSLYGKYTQYF; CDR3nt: TGTGCCAGCAGTTTATACGGGAAATATACGCAGTATTTT
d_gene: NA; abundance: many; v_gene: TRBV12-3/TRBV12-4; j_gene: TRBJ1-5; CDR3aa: CASSSGRRQPQHF; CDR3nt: TGTGCCAGCAGCTCAGGACGGCGACAGCCCCAGCATTTT
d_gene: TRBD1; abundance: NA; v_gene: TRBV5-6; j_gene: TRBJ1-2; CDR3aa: CASSLGDRDRGGYTF; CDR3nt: TGTGCCAGCAGCTTGGGGGACAGGGATCGAGGTGGCTACACCTTC
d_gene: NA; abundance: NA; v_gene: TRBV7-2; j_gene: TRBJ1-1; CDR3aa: CASSLEGFDSEAFF; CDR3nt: TGTGCCAGCAGCTTAGAAGGTTTCGACAGTGAAGCTTTCTTT
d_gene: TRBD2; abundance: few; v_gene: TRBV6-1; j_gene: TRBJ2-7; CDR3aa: CASNLLAGGNEQHF; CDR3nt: TGTGCCAGCAACCTTCTAGCGGGAGGAAACGAGCAGCACTTC
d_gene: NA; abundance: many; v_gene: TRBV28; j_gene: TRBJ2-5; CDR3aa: CASSFRTGKTQYF; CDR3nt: TGTGCCAGCAGTTTCCGGACGGGGAAGACCCAGTACTTC
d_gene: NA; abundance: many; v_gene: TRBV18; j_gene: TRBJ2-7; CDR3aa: CASSPQRGNRYEQYF; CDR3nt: TGTGCCAGCTCACCCCAGCGAGGGAATAGATACGAGCAGTACTTC
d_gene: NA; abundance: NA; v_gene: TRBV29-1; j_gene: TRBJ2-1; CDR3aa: CSVEEDQRYNEQFF; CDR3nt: TGCAGCGTTGAAGAAGATCAGAGGTACAATGAGCAGTTCTTC
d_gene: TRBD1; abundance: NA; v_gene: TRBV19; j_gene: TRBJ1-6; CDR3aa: CASSILQGANNSPLHF; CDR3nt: TGTGCCAGTAGTATCCTACAGGGGGCGAATAATTCACCCCTCCACTTT
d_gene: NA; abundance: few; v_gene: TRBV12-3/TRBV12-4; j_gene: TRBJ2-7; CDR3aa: CASSQSEVDYEQYF; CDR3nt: TGTGCCAGCAGCCAGTCCGAGGTGGACTACGAGCAGTACTTC
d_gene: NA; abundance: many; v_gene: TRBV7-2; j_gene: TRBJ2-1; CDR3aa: CASSRGSLGDEQFF; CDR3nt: TGTGCCAGCAGCCGCGGGTCCTTAGGAGATGAGCAGTTCTTC
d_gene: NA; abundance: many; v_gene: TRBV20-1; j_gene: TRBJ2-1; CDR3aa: CSARPRNNEQFF; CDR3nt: TGCAGTGCTAGACCCAGAAACAATGAGCAGTTCTTC
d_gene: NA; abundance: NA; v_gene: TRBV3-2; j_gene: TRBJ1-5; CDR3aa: CASSQVRGRGEGPGNQPQHF; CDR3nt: TGTGCCAGCAGCCAAGTTCGAGGCAGGGGAGAGGGCCCGGGCAATCAGCCCCAGCATTTT
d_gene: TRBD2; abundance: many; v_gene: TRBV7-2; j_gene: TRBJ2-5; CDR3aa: CASSRLASETQYF; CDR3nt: TGTGCCAGCAGCCGACTAGCCTCCGAGACCCAGTACTTC
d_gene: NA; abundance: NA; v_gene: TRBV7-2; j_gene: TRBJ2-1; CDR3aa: CASSRLGRIEQFF; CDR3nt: TGTGCCAGCAGCCGACTAGGTCGGATTGAGCAGTTCTTC
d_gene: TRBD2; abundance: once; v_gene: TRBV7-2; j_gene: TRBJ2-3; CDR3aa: CASSPDSGRASDTQYF; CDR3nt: TGTGCCAGCAGCCCCGATAGCGGGAGGGCCTCAGATACGCAGTATTTT
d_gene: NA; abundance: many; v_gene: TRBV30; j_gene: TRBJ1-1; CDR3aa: CAWSLGRLDTEAFF; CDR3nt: TGTGCCTGGAGTCTGGGCCGGTTAGACACTGAAGCTTTCTTT
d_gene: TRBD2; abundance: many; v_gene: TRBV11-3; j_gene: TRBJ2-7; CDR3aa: CASSLDGPGGLDEQYF; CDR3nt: TGTGCCAGCAGCTTAGATGGACCGGGAGGGCTCGACGAGCAGTACTTC
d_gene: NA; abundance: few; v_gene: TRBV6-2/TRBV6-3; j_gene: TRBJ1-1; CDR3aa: CATGRGPMGEAFF; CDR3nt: TGTGCCACCGGCAGGGGTCCTATGGGAGAAGCTTTCTTT
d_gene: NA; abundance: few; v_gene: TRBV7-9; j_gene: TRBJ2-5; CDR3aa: CASSRELNF; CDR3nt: TGTGCCAGCAGCCGGGAACTTAACTTC
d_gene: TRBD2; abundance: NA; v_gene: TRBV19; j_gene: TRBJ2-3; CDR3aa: CASSPLISGPQDSTDTQYF; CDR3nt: TGTGCCAGTAGTCCCCTGATTAGCGGGCCACAGGATAGCACAGATACGCAGTATTTT
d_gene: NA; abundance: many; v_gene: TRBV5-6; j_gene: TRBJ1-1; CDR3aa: CASSNGGGDWAEAFF; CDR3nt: TGTGCCAGCAGCAACGGGGGCGGGGATTGGGCTGAAGCTTTCTTT
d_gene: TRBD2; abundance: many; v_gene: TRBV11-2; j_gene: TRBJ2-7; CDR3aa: CASSRSGGSYEQYF; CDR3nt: TGTGCCAGCAGCCGGAGCGGGGGAAGCTACGAGCAGTACTTC
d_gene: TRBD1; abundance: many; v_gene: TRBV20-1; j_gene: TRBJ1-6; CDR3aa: CSARDRTGGMSSYNSPLHF; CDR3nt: TGCAGTGCTAGAGATCGCACAGGGGGCATGAGCTCCTATAATTCACCCCTCCACTTT
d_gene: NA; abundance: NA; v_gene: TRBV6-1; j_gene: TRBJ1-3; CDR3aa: CASSGHISGNTIYF; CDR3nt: TGTGCCAGCAGTGGACACATCTCTGGAAACACCATATATTTT
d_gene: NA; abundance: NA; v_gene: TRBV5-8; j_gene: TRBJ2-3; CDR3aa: CASSPGMSADTQYF; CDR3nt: TGTGCCAGCAGCCCCGGGATGAGTGCAGATACGCAGTATTTT
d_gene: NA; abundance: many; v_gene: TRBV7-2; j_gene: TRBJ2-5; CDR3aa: CASSLVGTHQETQYF; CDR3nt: TGTGCCAGCAGCTTAGTTGGCACACATCAAGAGACCCAGTACTTC
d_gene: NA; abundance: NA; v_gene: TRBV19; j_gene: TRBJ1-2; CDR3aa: CASRTDGHYGYTF; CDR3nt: TGTGCCAGCCGGACAGACGGGCACTATGGCTACACCTTC
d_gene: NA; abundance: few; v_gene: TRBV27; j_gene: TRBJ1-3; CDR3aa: CASSLGPGSGNTIYF; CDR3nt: TGTGCCAGCAGCCTTGGGCCGGGCTCTGGAAACACCATATATTTT
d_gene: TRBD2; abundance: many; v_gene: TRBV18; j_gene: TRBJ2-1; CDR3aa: CASSPTSGSYNEQFF; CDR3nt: TGTGCCAGCTCACCGACTAGCGGATCCTACAATGAGCAGTTCTTC
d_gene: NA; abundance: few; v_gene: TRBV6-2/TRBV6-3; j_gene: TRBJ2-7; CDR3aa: CATEVAYEQYF; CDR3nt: TGTGCCACAGAAGTAGCCTACGAGCAGTACTTC
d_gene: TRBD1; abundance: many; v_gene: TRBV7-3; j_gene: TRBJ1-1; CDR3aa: CASSLMAGGVSEAFF; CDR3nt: TGTGCCAGCAGCTTAATGGCAGGGGGGGTATCTGAAGCTTTCTTT
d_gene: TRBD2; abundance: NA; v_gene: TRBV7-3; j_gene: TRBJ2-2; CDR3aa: CASSHGLAANTGELFF; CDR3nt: TGTGCCAGCAGCCACGGACTAGCGGCGAACACCGGGGAGCTGTTTTTT
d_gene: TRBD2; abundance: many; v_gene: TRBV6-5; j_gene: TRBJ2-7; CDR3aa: CASSYGTSGLLGYEQYF; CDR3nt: TGTGCCAGCAGTTACGGGACTAGCGGGTTATTGGGTTACGAGCAGTACTTC